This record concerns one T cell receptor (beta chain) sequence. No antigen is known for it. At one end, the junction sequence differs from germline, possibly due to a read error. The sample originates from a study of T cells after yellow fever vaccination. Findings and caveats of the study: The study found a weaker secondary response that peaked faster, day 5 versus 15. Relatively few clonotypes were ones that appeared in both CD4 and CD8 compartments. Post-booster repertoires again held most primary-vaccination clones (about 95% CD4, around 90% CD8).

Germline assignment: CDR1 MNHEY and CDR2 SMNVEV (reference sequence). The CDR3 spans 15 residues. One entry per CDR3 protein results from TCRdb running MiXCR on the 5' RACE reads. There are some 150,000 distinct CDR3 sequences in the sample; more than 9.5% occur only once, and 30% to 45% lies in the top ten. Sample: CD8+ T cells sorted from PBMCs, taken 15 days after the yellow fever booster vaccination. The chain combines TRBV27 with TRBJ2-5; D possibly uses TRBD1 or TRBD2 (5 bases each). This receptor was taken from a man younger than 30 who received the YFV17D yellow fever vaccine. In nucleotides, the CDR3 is TGTGCCAGAAGTTCCTGGTGGGGACCCGGGGAGACCCAGTACTTC. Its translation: CARSSWWGPGETQYF.